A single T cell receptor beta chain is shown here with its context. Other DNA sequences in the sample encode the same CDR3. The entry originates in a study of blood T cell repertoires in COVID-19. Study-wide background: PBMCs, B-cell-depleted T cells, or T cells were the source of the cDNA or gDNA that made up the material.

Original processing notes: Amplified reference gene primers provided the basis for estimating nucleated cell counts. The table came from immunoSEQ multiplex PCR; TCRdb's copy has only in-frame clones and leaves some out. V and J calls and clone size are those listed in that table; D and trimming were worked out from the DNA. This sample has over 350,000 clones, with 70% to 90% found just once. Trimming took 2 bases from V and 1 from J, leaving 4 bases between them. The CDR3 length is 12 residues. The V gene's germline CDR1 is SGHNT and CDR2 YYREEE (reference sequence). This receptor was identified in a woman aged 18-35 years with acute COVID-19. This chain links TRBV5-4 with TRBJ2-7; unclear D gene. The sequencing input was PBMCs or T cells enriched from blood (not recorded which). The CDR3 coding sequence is TGTGCCAGCAGCTTCCGTTCCTACGAGCAGTACTTC. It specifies CASSFRSYEQYF.